These T cell receptor beta chains were read from a single sample in a study of cytomegalovirus exposure and HLA in healthy donors. Measured with immunoSEQ multiplex PCR; TCRdb has only the in-frame clones, and not every one. This sample has fewer than 95,000 clones, with over 55% found just once. The sequencing input was PBMCs. The receptors stem from a woman aged 30 to 39 in good health and CMV-seronegative. The CDR3 runs from the conserved cysteine through the conserved F or W. Each record gives: D gene, clone size, J gene, V gene, CDR3 DNA, CDR3 protein. D genes are given only for firm matches. Clone size is given for some rows only: seen once, a few or many times, or a class if the clone is expanded.

>.|.|TRBJ2-2|TRBV29-1
TGCAGCGTTGAGCCGGAGGAGAACACCGGGGAGCTGTTTTTT
CSVEPEENTGELFF
>.|.|TRBJ2-3|TRBV6-6
TGTGCCAGCACCTACGGACAGAGCACAGATACGCAGTATTTT
CASTYGQSTDTQYF
>.|few|TRBJ1-3|TRBV7-9
TGTGCCAGCACTCTTGGGGCAGGAAACACCATATATTTT
CASTLGAGNTIYF
>.|.|TRBJ1-5|TRBV7-2
TGTGCCAGCAGCTTAAGGCGGGGGCCAGGAGGCAATCAGCCCCAGCATTTT
CASSLRRGPGGNQPQHF
>TRBD2|.|TRBJ2-7|TRBV10-1
TGCGCCAGCGAGTGGGACTATTCCTACGAGCAGTACTTC
CASEWDYSYEQYF
>.|many|TRBJ1-1|TRBV5-4
TGTGCCAGCAGCGAGGCGGGGTGGACTGAAGCTTTCTTT
CASSEAGWTEAFF
>.|.|TRBJ2-3|TRBV20-1
TGCAGTGCGTATGACTCCGAGCAGTATTTT
CSAYDSEQYF
>.|.|TRBJ2-4|TRBV7-2
TGTGCCAGCAGCTTAGGGAGGGGGCGAGTCATTCAGTACTTC
CASSLGRGRVIQYF
>.|.|TRBJ1-5|TRBV10-1
TGCGCCAGCAGTGAGGCAGGGATTGGCAATCAGCCCCAGCATTTT
CASSEAGIGNQPQHF
>TRBD1|.|TRBJ2-3|TRBV6-5
TGTGCCAGCAGGAGACAGGGTCAAACAGATACGCAGTATTTT
CASRRQGQTDTQYF
>.|few|TRBJ2-5|TRBV28
TGTGCCAGCAGTTTAAACTCCGGTGTCTCGGTAACCCTTTTGGAGACCCAGTACTTC
CASSLNSGVSVTLLETQYF
>TRBD1|.|TRBJ1-2|TRBV6-5
TGTGCCAGCACCCCCGGGGACAGGGTTGGCTATGGCTACACCTTC
CASTPGDRVGYGYTF
>.|.|TRBJ1-1|TRBV18
TGTGCCAGCTCACCACCGAACAGGCCGAACACTGAAGCTTTCTTT
CASSPPNRPNTEAFF
>.|.|TRBJ2-5|TRBV10-2
TGCGCCAGCAGCCCAATTCAGCGGGTCGAGACCCAGTACTTC
CASSPIQRVETQYF
>TRBD1|once|TRBJ1-3|TRBV27
TGTGCCAGCAGGGGACAGGGCGGTGGAAACACCATATATTTT
CASRGQGGGNTIYF
>TRBD1|.|TRBJ2-7|TRBV9
TGTGCCAGCAGCGTAGCCCCTGGACAGGGGCCTTACGAGCAGTACTTC
CASSVAPGQGPYEQYF
>.|few|TRBJ2-2|TRBV7-8
TGTGCCAGCAGCCTAGAATTGAGGAGCTCTGGCGGGGAGCTGTTTTTT
CASSLELRSSGGELFF
>.|.|TRBJ1-6|TRBV25-1
TGTGCCAGCAGTGATGCAGGGAAAAATTCACCCCTCCACTTT
CASSDAGKNSPLHF
>.|.|TRBJ2-2|TRBV9
TGTGCCAGCAGCCGTGCCGCAGGGTTCGAGCTGTTTTTT
CASSRAAGFELFF
>TRBD1|.|TRBJ2-7|TRBV30
TGTGCCTGGAGTTATGGGACAGGGCCCTACGAGCAGTACTTC
CAWSYGTGPYEQYF